This is a list of T cell receptor beta chains from one sample in a study of Ad26.COV2.S vaccination and SARS-CoV-2 variants. Method: immunoSEQ multiplex PCR; TCRdb's copy keeps in-frame clones and lacks some. The data show roughly 380,000 clones, with around 92% seen just once and 3.9% held by the top ten. This material consisted of peripheral blood, taken after recovery from COVID-19. The receptors originated from a human donor who had recovered from COVID-19. The CDR3 runs from the conserved cysteine through the conserved F or W. D genes are given only for firm matches. The size of a clone is reported for some rows only, either as once, few or many, or as a class for expanded clones.

d_gene: TRBD2
j_gene: TRBJ2-1
abundance: .
v_gene: TRBV7-6
CDR3aa: CASSFGTSGSYNEQFF
CDR3nt: TGTGCCAGCAGCTTCGGGACTAGCGGATCCTACAATGAGCAGTTCTTC

d_gene: TRBD2
j_gene: TRBJ2-3
abundance: .
v_gene: TRBV9
CDR3aa: CASSVVERGGSDTQYF
CDR3nt: TGTGCCAGCAGCGTAGTAGAACGGGGGGGCTCAGATACGCAGTATTTT

d_gene: .
j_gene: TRBJ1-2
abundance: .
v_gene: TRBV18
CDR3aa: CASSPLGGGYTF
CDR3nt: TGTGCCAGCTCACCCCTGGGAGGTGGCTACACCTTC

d_gene: .
j_gene: TRBJ1-4
abundance: .
v_gene: TRBV27
CDR3aa: CASSWLGIRANEKLFF
CDR3nt: TGTGCCAGCAGTTGGTTAGGGATAAGGGCTAATGAAAAACTGTTTTTT

d_gene: .
j_gene: TRBJ1-6
abundance: .
v_gene: TRBV10-2
CDR3aa: CASSEAGHNSPLHF
CDR3nt: TGCGCCAGCAGTGAAGCCGGGCATAATTCACCCCTCCACTTT

d_gene: .
j_gene: TRBJ1-1
abundance: .
v_gene: TRBV5-1
CDR3aa: CASSLDARGNTEAFF
CDR3nt: TGCGCCAGCAGCTTGGATGCTCGGGGTAACACTGAAGCTTTCTTT

d_gene: .
j_gene: TRBJ2-5
abundance: .
v_gene: TRBV5-4
CDR3aa: CASSLVREQETQYF
CDR3nt: TGTGCCAGCAGCTTGGTTAGGGAACAAGAGACCCAGTACTTC

d_gene: .
j_gene: TRBJ1-2
abundance: .
v_gene: TRBV27
CDR3aa: CASRLGGANYGYTF
CDR3nt: TGTGCCAGCAGGCTAGGAGGGGCTAACTATGGCTACACCTTC

d_gene: .
j_gene: TRBJ1-1
abundance: .
v_gene: TRBV2
CDR3aa: CASSVLLIEAFF
CDR3nt: TGTGCCAGCAGTGTCCTTTTGATTGAAGCTTTCTTT

d_gene: .
j_gene: TRBJ1-1
abundance: .
v_gene: TRBV7-3
CDR3aa: CASSQGHSNTEAFF
CDR3nt: TGTGCCAGCAGCCAGGGACACTCGAACACTGAAGCTTTCTTT

d_gene: .
j_gene: TRBJ1-2
abundance: .
v_gene: TRBV19
CDR3aa: CASSIGRGNYGYTF
CDR3nt: TGTGCCAGTAGTATCGGCAGGGGAAACTATGGCTACACCTTC

d_gene: .
j_gene: TRBJ1-1
abundance: once
v_gene: TRBV18
CDR3aa: CASSPNRVNTEAFF
CDR3nt: TGTGCCAGCTCACCAAACAGGGTGAACACTGAAGCTTTCTTT

d_gene: TRBD1
j_gene: TRBJ1-2
abundance: .
v_gene: TRBV29-1
CDR3aa: CSVAELGQGVYGYTF
CDR3nt: TGCAGCGTTGCCGAGTTAGGACAGGGGGTCTATGGCTACACCTTC

d_gene: .
j_gene: TRBJ2-3
abundance: .
v_gene: TRBV3-1/TRBV3-2
CDR3aa: CASSQEGACTDTQYF
CDR3nt: TGTGCCAGCAGCCAAGAAGGGGCCTGCACAGATACGCAGTATTTT

d_gene: TRBD2
j_gene: TRBJ2-1
abundance: .
v_gene: TRBV5-8
CDR3aa: CASSFSGGYYNEQFF
CDR3nt: TGTGCCAGCTCCTTTAGCGGGGGGTACTACAATGAGCAGTTCTTC

d_gene: TRBD1
j_gene: TRBJ1-3
abundance: .
v_gene: TRBV18
CDR3aa: CASSPDRVGNTIYF
CDR3nt: TGTGCCAGCTCACCGGACAGGGTGGGAAACACCATATATTTT

d_gene: .
j_gene: TRBJ2-3
abundance: .
v_gene: TRBV12-3/TRBV12-4
CDR3aa: CASSGSKTDTQYF
CDR3nt: TGTGCCAGCAGTGGGAGCAAAACAGATACGCAGTATTTT

d_gene: TRBD1
j_gene: TRBJ1-2
abundance: .
v_gene: TRBV6-6
CDR3aa: CASSPQGHGYTF
CDR3nt: TGTGCCAGCAGCCCACAGGGGCATGGCTACACCTTC

d_gene: .
j_gene: TRBJ1-5
abundance: .
v_gene: TRBV15
CDR3aa: CATSRASLNQPQHF
CDR3nt: TGTGCCACCAGCAGAGCTAGCCTGAATCAGCCCCAGCATTTT

d_gene: .
j_gene: TRBJ2-7
abundance: .
v_gene: TRBV2
CDR3aa: CASSPFDGGYEQYF
CDR3nt: TGTGCCAGCAGTCCGTTTGACGGAGGCTACGAGCAGTACTTC

d_gene: TRBD1
j_gene: TRBJ1-1
abundance: .
v_gene: TRBV7-8
CDR3aa: CASSLTGEEAFF
CDR3nt: TGTGCCAGCAGCCTGACAGGGGAAGAAGCTTTCTTT

d_gene: .
j_gene: TRBJ2-1
abundance: few
v_gene: TRBV15
CDR3aa: CATSRDAGAADEQFF
CDR3nt: TGTGCCACCAGCAGAGATGCGGGGGCCGCTGATGAGCAGTTCTTC

d_gene: TRBD2
j_gene: TRBJ2-1
abundance: .
v_gene: TRBV6-6
CDR3aa: CACSRLAGGSEQFF
CDR3nt: TGTGCCTGCTCTAGACTAGCGGGGGGGTCTGAGCAGTTCTTC

d_gene: .
j_gene: TRBJ2-2
abundance: .
v_gene: TRBV29-1
CDR3aa: CSVGMGTGELFF
CDR3nt: TGCAGCGTTGGAATGGGAACCGGGGAGCTGTTTTTT

d_gene: .
j_gene: TRBJ1-2
abundance: .
v_gene: TRBV2
CDR3aa: CASRPDSSGGYTF
CDR3nt: TGTGCCAGCAGGCCTGACAGTTCGGGTGGCTACACCTTC

d_gene: .
j_gene: TRBJ1-2
abundance: .
v_gene: TRBV19
CDR3aa: CASSLPTRGGYTF
CDR3nt: TGTGCCAGTAGTCTCCCCACCAGGGGCGGCTACACCTTC

d_gene: TRBD2
j_gene: TRBJ2-7
abundance: .
v_gene: TRBV19
CDR3aa: CASSPRWGSGGISYEQYF
CDR3nt: TGTGCCAGTAGCCCACGGTGGGGTAGCGGGGGAATATCCTACGAGCAGTACTTC